This T cell receptor beta chain stems from a study of PD-1 blockade in classical Hodgkin lymphoma. Comments on this clone: The antigen is undetermined.

The J segment lost 2 bases and the V segment lost 6 bases, leaving 11 bases of the junction unmatched. This CDR3 spans 17 amino acids. The germline gives CDR1 MDHEN, CDR2 SYDVKM. Broader study findings: The CD4+ diversity rise by C4D1 was clearest in complete responders.

Time point meaning: cycle 4 day 1 (C4D1), after less than 7 weeks of nivolumab. Following autologous stem cell transplantation, relapse occurred in every patient, and exposure to brentuximab vedotin varied. Thawed PBMCs were the source of CD8+ T cells, obtained through magnetic negative selection. The data were produced by immunoSEQ multiplex PCR, yet TCRdb's version contains in-frame clones alone and is incomplete. This sample has about 10,000 clones, with about 68% found just once. Sequenced here: CD8+ T cells from blood, sampled before the fourth cycle of nivolumab. The source of this sequence is a human donor with classical Hodgkin lymphoma. V is TRBV28 and J is TRBJ2-2; 8 bases map to TRBD1. CDR3 in amino acids: CASSYNPGQVNTGELFF. CDR3 in DNA: TGTGCCAGCAGCTATAATCCGGGACAGGTCAACACCGGGGAGCTGTTTTTT.